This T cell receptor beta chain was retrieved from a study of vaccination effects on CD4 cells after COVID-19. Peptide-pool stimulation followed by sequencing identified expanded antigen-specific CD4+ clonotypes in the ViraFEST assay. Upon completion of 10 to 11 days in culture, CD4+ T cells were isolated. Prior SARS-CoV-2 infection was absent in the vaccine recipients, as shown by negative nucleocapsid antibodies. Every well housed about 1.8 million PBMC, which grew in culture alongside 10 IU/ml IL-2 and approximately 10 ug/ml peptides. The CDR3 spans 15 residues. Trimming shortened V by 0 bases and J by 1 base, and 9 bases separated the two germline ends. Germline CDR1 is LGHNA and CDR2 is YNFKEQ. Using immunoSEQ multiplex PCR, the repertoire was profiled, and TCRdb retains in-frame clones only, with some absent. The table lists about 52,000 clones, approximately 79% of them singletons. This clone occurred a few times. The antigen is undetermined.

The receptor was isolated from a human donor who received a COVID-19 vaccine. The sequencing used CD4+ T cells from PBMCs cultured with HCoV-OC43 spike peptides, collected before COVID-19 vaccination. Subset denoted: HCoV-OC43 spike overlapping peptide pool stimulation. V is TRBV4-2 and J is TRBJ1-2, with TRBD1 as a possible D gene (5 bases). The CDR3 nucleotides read TGTGCCAGCAGCCAAGAAGGGGCAAATAACTATGGCTACACCTTC. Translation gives CASSQEGANNYGYTF.